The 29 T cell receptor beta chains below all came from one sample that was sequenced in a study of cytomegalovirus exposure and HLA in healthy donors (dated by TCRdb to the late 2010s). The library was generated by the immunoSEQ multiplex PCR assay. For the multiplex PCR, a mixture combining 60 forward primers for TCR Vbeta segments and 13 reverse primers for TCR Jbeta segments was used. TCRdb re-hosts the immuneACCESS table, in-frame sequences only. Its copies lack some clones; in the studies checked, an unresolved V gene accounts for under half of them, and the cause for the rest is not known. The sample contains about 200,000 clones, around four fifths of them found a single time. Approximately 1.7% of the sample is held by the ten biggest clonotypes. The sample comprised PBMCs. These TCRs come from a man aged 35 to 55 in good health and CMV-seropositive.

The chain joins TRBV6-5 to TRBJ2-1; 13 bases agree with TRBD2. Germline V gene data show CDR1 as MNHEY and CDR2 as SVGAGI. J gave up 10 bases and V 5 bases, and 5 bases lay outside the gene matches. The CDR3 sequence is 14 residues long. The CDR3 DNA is TGTGCCAGCAGTCCCTGGACTAGCGGGAGCGAGCAGTTCTTC. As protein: CASSPWTSGSEQFF.

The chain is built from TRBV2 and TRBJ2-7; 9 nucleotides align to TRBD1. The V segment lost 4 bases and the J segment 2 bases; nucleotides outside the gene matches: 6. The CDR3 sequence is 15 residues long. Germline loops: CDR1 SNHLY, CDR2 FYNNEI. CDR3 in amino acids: CASSGGTGSPYEQYF. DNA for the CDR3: TGTGCCAGCAGTGGGGGGACAGGGAGCCCCTACGAGCAGTACTTC.

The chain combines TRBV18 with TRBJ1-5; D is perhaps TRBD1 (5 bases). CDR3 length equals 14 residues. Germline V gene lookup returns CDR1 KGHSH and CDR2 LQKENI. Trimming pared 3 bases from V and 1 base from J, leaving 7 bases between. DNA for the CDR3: TGTGCCAGCTCACCGACAGTAAGCAATCAGCCCCAGCATTTT. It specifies CASSPTVSNQPQHF.

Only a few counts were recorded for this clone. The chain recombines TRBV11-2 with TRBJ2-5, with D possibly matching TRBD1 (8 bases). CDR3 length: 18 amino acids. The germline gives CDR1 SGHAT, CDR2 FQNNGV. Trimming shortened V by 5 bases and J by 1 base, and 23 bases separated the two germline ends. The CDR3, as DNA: TGTGCCAGCAGCAGAACCAGGGGGCGGGGGCTACTCCAAGAGACCCAGTACTTC. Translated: CASSRTRGRGLLQETQYF. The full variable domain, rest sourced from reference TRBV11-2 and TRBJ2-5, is EAGVAQSPRYKIIEKRQSVAFWCNPISGHATLYWYQQILGQGPKLLIQFQNNGVVDDSQLPKDRFSAERLKGVDSTLKIQPAKLEDSAVYLCASSRTRGRGLLQETQYFGPGTRLLVL.

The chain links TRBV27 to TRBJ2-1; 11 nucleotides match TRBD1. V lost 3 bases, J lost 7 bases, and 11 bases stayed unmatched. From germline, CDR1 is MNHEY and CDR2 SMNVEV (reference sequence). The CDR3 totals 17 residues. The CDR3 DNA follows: TGTGCCAGCAGTTTCCCCCCCGGGACAGGGGGGAGAAATGAGCAGTTCTTC. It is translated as CASSFPPGTGGRNEQFF.

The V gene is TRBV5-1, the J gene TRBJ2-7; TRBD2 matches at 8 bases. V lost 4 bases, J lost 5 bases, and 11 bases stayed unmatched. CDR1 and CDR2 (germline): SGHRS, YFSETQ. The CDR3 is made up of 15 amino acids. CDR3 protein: CASSVGLAGLNEQYF. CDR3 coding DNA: TGCGCCAGCAGCGTTGGACTAGCCGGCCTGAACGAGCAGTACTTC.

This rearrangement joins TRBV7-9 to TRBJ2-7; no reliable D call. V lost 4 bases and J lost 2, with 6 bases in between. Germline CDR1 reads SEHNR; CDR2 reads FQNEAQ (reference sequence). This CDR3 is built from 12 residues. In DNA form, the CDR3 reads TGTGCCAGCAGCTCTCTTCCCTACGAGCAGTACTTC. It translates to CASSSLPYEQYF. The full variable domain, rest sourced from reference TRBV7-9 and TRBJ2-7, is DTGVSQNPRHKITKRGQNVTFRCDPISEHNRLYWYRQTLGQGPEFLTYFQNEAQLEKSRLLSDRFSAERPKGSFSTLEIQRTEQGDSAMYLCASSSLPYEQYFGPGTRLTVT.

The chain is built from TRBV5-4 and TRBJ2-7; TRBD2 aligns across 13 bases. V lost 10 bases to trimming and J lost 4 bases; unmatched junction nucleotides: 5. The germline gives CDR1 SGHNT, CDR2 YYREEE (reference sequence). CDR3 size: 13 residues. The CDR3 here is CAGKLAGGYEQYF. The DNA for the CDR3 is TGTGCCGGAAAACTAGCGGGAGGGTACGAGCAGTACTTC.

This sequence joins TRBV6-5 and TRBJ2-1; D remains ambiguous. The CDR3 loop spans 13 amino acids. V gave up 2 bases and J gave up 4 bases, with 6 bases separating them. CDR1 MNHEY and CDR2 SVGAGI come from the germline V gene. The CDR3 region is CASSYPFYNEQFF. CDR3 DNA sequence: TGTGCCAGCAGTTACCCATTTTACAATGAGCAGTTCTTC.

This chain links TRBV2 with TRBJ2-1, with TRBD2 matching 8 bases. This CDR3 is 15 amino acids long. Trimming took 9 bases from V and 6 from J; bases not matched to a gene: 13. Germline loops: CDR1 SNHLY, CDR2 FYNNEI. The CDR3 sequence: CASRVSSGGGNEQFF. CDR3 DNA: TGTGCCAGTAGGGTTTCGAGCGGGGGAGGCAATGAGCAGTTCTTC.

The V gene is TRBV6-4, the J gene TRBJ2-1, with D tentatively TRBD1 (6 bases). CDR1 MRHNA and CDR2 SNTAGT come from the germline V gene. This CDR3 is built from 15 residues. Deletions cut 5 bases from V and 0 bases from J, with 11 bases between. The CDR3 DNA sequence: TGTGCCAGCAGTAAGGGGGAGAGCTCCTACAATGAGCAGTTCTTC. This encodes CASSKGESSYNEQFF.

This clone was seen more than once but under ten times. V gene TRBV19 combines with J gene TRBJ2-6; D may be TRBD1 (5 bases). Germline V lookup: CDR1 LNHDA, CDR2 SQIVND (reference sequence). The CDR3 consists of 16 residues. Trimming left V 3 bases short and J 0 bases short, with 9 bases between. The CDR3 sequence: CASSIYQGSGANVLTF. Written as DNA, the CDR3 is TGTGCCAGTAGTATCTATCAGGGCTCTGGGGCCAACGTCCTGACTTTC.

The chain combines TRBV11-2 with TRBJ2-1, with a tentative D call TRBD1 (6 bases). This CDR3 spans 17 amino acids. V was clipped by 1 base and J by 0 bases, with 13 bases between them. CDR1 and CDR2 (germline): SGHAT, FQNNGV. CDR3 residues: CASSLAAGTSSYNEQFF. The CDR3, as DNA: TGTGCCAGCAGCTTAGCGGCAGGGACAAGCTCCTACAATGAGCAGTTCTTC.

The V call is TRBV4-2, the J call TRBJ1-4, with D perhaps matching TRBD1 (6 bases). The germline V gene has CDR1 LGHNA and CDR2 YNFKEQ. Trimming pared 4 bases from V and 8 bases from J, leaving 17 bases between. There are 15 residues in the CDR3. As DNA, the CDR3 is TGTGCCAGCAGCCGCACAGGGAGGGGAGGAGAAAAACTGTTTTTT. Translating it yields CASSRTGRGGEKLFF.

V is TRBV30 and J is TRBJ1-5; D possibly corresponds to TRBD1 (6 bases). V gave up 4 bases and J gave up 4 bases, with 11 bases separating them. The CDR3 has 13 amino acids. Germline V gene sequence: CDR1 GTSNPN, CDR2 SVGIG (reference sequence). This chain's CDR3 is CAWKVQGNQPQHF. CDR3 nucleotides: TGTGCCTGGAAAGTACAGGGAAATCAGCCCCAGCATTTT.

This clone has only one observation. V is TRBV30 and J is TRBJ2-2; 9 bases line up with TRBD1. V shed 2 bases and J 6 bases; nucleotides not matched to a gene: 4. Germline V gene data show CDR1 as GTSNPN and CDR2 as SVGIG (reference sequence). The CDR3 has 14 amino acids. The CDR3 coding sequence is TGTGCCTGGAGTCACAGGGGGCGAGCCGGGGAGCTGTTTTTT. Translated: CAWSHRGRAGELFF.

The CDR3 nucleotides are TGTGCCAGTAGTATAGGGGGACAGGGTCCTCGGACTGAAGCTTTCTTT. It encodes CASSIGGQGPRTEAFF. V and J are TRBV19 and TRBJ1-1; 9 bases align to TRBD1. Germline V lookup: CDR1 LNHDA, CDR2 SQIVND (reference sequence). The CDR3 sequence is 16 residues long. V shed 1 base and J 5 bases; nucleotides not matched to a gene: 8.

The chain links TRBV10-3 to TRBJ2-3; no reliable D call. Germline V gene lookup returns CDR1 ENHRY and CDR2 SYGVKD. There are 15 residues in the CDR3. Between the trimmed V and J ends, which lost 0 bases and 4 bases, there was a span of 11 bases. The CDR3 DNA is TGTGCCATCAGTGAGTCCGCGGCCCGCGCAGATACGCAGTATTTT. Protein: CAISESAARADTQYF.

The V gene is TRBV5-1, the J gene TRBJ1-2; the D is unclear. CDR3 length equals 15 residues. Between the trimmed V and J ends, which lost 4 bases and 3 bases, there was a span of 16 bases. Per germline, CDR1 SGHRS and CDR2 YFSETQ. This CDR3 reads CASSGTRGLDYGYTF. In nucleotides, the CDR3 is TGCGCCAGCAGCGGAACACGCGGCTTGGACTATGGCTACACCTTC.

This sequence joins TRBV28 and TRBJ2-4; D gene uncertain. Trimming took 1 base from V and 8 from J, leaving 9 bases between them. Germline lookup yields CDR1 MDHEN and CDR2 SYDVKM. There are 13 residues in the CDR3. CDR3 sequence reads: CASSLSEPYIQYF. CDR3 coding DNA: TGTGCCAGCAGTTTATCGGAGCCTTACATTCAGTACTTC.

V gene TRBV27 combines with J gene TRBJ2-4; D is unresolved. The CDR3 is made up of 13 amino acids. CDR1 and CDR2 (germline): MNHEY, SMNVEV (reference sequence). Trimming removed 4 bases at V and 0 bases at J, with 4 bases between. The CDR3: CASSSLAKNIQYF. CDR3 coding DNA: TGTGCCAGCAGTTCCCTAGCCAAAAACATTCAGTACTTC.

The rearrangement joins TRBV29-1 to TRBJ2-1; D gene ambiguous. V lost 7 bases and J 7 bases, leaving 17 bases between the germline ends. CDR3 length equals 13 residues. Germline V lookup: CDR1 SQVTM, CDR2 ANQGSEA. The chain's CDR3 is CSDLGRFGNEQFF. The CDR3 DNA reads TGCAGCGACCTAGGAAGATTTGGGAATGAGCAGTTCTTC.

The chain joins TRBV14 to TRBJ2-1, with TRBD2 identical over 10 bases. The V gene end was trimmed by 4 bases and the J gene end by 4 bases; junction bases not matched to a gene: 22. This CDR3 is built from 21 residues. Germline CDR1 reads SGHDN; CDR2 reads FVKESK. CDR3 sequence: CASSRSDPGLAHSRRYNEQFF. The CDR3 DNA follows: TGTGCCAGCAGCCGATCAGACCCGGGACTAGCGCACTCCAGGCGGTACAATGAGCAGTTCTTC.

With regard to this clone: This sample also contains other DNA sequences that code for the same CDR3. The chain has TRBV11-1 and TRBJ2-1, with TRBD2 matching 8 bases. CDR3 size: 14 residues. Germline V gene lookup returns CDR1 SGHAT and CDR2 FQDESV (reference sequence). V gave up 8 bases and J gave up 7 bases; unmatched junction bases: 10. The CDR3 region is CASGRGTRANEQFF. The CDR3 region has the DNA TGTGCCAGCGGTCGAGGGACTAGGGCTAATGAGCAGTTCTTC. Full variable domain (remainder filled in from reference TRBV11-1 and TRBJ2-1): EAEVAQSPRYKITEKSQAVAFWCDPISGHATLYWYRQILGQGPELLVQFQDESVVDDSQLPKDRFSAERLKGVDSTLKIQPAELGDSAMYLCASGRGTRANEQFFGPGTRLTVL.

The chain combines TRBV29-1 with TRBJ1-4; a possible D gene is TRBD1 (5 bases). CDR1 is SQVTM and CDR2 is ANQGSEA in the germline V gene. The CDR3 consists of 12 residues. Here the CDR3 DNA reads TGCAGTGCAGGGCGCCCTAATGAAAAACTGTTTTTT. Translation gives CSAGRPNEKLFF.

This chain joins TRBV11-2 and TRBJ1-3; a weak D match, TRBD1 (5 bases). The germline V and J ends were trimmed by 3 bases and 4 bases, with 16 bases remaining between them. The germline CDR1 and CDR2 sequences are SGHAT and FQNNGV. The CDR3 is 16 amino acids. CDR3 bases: TGTGCCAGCAGCTTCGGTTTGGGGCCCGACGGAAACACCATATATTTT. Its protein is CASSFGLGPDGNTIYF.

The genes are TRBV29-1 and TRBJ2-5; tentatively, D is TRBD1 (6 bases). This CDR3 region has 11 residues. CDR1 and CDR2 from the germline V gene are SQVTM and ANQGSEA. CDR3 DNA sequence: TGCAGTGGGGGCAGTAAAGAGACCCAGTACTTC. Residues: CSGGSKETQYF.

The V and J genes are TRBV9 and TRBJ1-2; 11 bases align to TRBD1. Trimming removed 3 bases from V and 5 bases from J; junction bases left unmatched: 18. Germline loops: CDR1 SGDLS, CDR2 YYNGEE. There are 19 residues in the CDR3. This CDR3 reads CASSGQGQGGFYGGYGYTF. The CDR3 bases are TGTGCCAGCAGCGGGCAGGGACAGGGGGGATTTTACGGGGGGTATGGCTACACCTTC.

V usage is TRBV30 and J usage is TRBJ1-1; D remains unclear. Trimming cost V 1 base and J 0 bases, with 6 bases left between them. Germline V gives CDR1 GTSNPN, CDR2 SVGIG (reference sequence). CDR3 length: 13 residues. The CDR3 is CAWSGQMNTEAFF. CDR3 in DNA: TGTGCCTGGAGTGGGCAGATGAACACTGAAGCTTTCTTT.